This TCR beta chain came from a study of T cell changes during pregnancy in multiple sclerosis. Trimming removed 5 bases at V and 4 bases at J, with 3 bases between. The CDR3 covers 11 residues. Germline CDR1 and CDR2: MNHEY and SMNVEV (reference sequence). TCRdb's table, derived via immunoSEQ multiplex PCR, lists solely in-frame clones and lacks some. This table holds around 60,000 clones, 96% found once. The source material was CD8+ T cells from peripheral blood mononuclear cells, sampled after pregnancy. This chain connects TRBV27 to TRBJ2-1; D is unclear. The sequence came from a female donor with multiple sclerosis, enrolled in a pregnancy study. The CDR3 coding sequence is TGTGCCAGCAGTCGTTACAATGAGCAGTTCTTC. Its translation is CASSRYNEQFF.